The clone carrying this T cell receptor beta chain was picked up a small number of times. The antigen remains undetermined. This entry comes from a study of T cells in Graves' hyperthyroidism and ophthalmopathy. Points from the study as a whole: Most expanded thyroid clonotypes above 0.001 recurred in blood. The model predicted ophthalmopathy a median 6.5 months before onset.

Amplification of TCR beta CDR3 regions was performed using RNA transcripts as template. An initial round of RT-PCR targeting the TCR CDR3 relied on the HTBI primer set. One entry per CDR3 protein results from TCRdb running MiXCR on the multiplex PCR reads. Of about 380,000 distinct CDR3 sequences in the sample, around 13% were seen once. Ophthalmopathy patients had Clinical Activity Score at least 3, NOSPECS grade at least 4, duration under 3 months. Diagnoses were established using clinical symptoms, serum thyroxine and TRAb, thyroid ultrasound and orbital computed tomography. Material for sequencing was blood. This clonotype was sampled from a woman in her twenties or thirties with Graves' ophthalmopathy.

In DNA, the CDR3 is TGTGCCAGTAGGAGGGTAGGGTTACAGCCCCAGCATTTT. Translation gives CASRRVGLQPQHF. The V gene is TRBV19, the J gene TRBJ1-5; D gene uncertain. CDR3 length: 13 residues. V lost 6 bases and J 7 bases, leaving 13 bases between the germline ends. Per germline, CDR1 LNHDA and CDR2 SQIVND (reference sequence).